The next 32 T cell receptor beta chains were all read from a single sample in a study of cytomegalovirus exposure and HLA in healthy donors. Primers included in the PCR were 60 Vbeta and 13 Jbeta primers. Clones were read by immunoSEQ multiplex PCR, and TCRdb kept only the in-frame ones, dropping some. Among over 150,000 clones listed, around 80% were seen once. Sample: PBMCs. The receptor source for this set is a woman between 50 and 59 years old in good health and CMV-seropositive.

This clone was seen only a few times. V is TRBV5-4 and J is TRBJ2-1, with 7 bases lining up with TRBD1. The CDR3 consists of 14 residues. V dropped 0 bases and J dropped 7; count of bases not matched to a gene: 4. Germline V gene sequence: CDR1 SGHNT, CDR2 YYREEE (reference sequence). This CDR3 reads CASSLDRGRNEQFF. CDR3 nucleotides: TGTGCCAGCAGCTTGGACAGGGGAAGGAATGAGCAGTTCTTC.

Only a few counts were recorded for this clone. The rearrangement joins TRBV6-5 to TRBJ2-2, with D tentatively TRBD1 (6 bases). The V gene lost 7 bases and the J gene lost 0 bases, with 12 bases spanning the gap. The CDR3 length is 15 residues. Germline V gives CDR1 MNHEY, CDR2 SVGAGI. CDR3 sequence reads: CASTKDRTNTGELFF. The CDR3 region has the DNA TGTGCCAGCACCAAGGACAGAACGAACACCGGGGAGCTGTTTTTT.

The count of this clone is one. This chain uses TRBV7-2 with TRBJ2-1; D call uncertain. Trimming stripped 1 base from V and 4 bases from J, with 5 bases between. This CDR3 spans 13 amino acids. Germline values: CDR1 SGHTA, CDR2 FQGNSA. CDR3 protein: CASSLVGYNEQFF. In DNA, the CDR3 is TGTGCCAGCAGCTTAGTCGGTTACAATGAGCAGTTCTTC.

This clone was recorded a few times. This rearrangement joins TRBV29-1 to TRBJ1-5; weak D call: TRBD1 (5 bases). The V and J ends lost 4 bases and 7 bases respectively, with 14 bases between them. The CDR3 loop spans 13 amino acids. Germline lookup yields CDR1 SQVTM and CDR2 ANQGSEA. The CDR3 region has the DNA TGCAGCGTTGGCTCAGGGCAAGGCCAGCCCCAGCATTTT. It codes for CSVGSGQGQPQHF.

DNA for the CDR3: TGTGCCAGCAGTGGGTATGCCGGGACAGGGACCCGGAACACTGAAGCTTTCTTT. It codes for CASSGYAGTGTRNTEAFF. This chain links TRBV25-1 with TRBJ1-1; TRBD1 aligns across 9 bases. V lost 4 bases and J lost 1; bases outside the gene matches: 13. The CDR3 consists of 18 residues. The germline V gene has CDR1 MGHDK and CDR2 SYGVNS.

V is TRBV11-2 and J is TRBJ2-3; 15 nucleotides line up with TRBD2. From germline, CDR1 is SGHAT and CDR2 FQNNGV. V lost 1 base, J lost 1 base, and 3 bases stayed unmatched. This CDR3 is 18 amino acids long. The CDR3 sequence is CASSLGTSGRGGTDTQYF. In DNA form, the CDR3 reads TGTGCCAGCAGCTTAGGGACTAGCGGGAGGGGGGGCACAGATACGCAGTATTTT.

In this sample, this clone turned up once. The genes are TRBV7-9 and TRBJ2-3; maybe TRBD1 (5 bases). Per germline, CDR1 SEHNR and CDR2 FQNEAQ (reference sequence). The CDR3 runs to 15 residues. V shed 2 bases and J shed 2 bases, with 11 bases lying between them. In DNA form, the CDR3 reads TGTGCCAGCAGCTTAAGCAGGGCATACACAGATACGCAGTATTTT. It codes for CASSLSRAYTDTQYF. Complete variable domain (other parts from reference TRBV7-9 and TRBJ2-3): DTGVSQNPRHKITKRGQNVTFRCDPISEHNRLYWYRQTLGQGPEFLTYFQNEAQLEKSRLLSDRFSAERPKGSFSTLEIQRTEQGDSAMYLCASSLSRAYTDTQYFGPGTRLTVL.

The V gene is TRBV30, the J gene TRBJ2-1; D not resolved. The germline V gene encodes CDR1 GTSNPN and CDR2 SVGIG (reference sequence). The CDR3 extends over 14 amino acids. Trimming shortened V by 1 base and J by 7 bases, and 14 bases separated the two germline ends. The CDR3 spells CAWSGRGHQNEQFF. The CDR3 coding sequence is TGTGCCTGGAGTGGCAGAGGTCATCAAAATGAGCAGTTCTTC. Full variable domain (missing parts from reference TRBV30 and TRBJ2-1): SQTIHQWPATLVQPVGSPLSLECTVEGTSNPNLYWYRQAAGRGLQLLFYSVGIGQISSEVPQNLSASRPQDRQFILSSKKLLLSDSGFYLCAWSGRGHQNEQFFGPGTRLTVL.

This clone was detected only a few times. The CDR3 nucleotides read TGTGCCAGCACCAGGGCTTCCTACAATGAGCAGTTCTTC. The encoded protein is CASTRASYNEQFF. The chain joins TRBV2 to TRBJ2-1, with D perhaps TRBD1 (5 bases). V was cut by 7 bases and J by 1 base, with 8 bases left in between. The CDR3 is 13 amino acids. Germline loops: CDR1 SNHLY, CDR2 FYNNEI.

V gene TRBV27 combines with J gene TRBJ2-1, with a possible D match to TRBD1 (6 bases). This CDR3 has 15 amino acids. Per the germline V gene, CDR1 is MNHEY and CDR2 is SMNVEV (reference sequence). The V gene lost 5 bases and the J gene lost 4 bases, with 15 bases spanning the gap. The CDR3 nucleotides read TGTGCCAGCAGTCCTACAGGGAGACCTTACAATGAGCAGTTCTTC. Amino acids: CASSPTGRPYNEQFF.

The chain couples TRBV4-3 to TRBJ1-2; D possibly corresponds to TRBD1 (5 bases). Trimming pared 0 bases from V and 5 bases from J, leaving 10 bases between. CDR3 length: 14 amino acids. Germline assignment: CDR1 LGHNA and CDR2 YSLEER. As DNA, the CDR3 is TGCGCCAGCAGCCAAGAAGGGGCAGGGTATGGCTACACCTTC. Amino acid sequence: CASSQEGAGYGYTF.

V usage is TRBV19 and J usage is TRBJ2-3; the D is unclear. The CDR3 length is 15 residues. CDR1 and CDR2 (germline): LNHDA, SQIVND (reference sequence). V gave up 1 base and J gave up 2 bases, with 10 bases separating them. The CDR3 protein is CASSIGAAHTDTQYF. The CDR3 coding sequence is TGTGCCAGTAGTATAGGGGCAGCCCACACAGATACGCAGTATTTT.

This clone was counted a few times. The rearrangement uses TRBV5-6 and TRBJ1-1; D unresolved. V lost 3 bases to trimming and J lost 5 bases, with 14 bases between them. CDR3 length: 14 residues. Germline lookup yields CDR1 SGHDT and CDR2 YYEEEE. The CDR3 bases are TGTGCCAGCAGCTCGAGAGGGATTTCAACTGAAGCTTTCTTT. As protein: CASSSRGISTEAFF.

The chain recombines TRBV7-9 with TRBJ2-3; the match to TRBD2 covers 9 bases. V shed 6 bases and J 4 bases; nucleotides not matched to a gene: 11. Germline V gene sequence: CDR1 SEHNR, CDR2 FQNEAQ (reference sequence). The CDR3 consists of 16 residues. The DNA of the CDR3 is TGTGCCAGCAGATTCGGGGGCGGGAGGGCCCCAGATACGCAGTATTTT. Translating it yields CASRFGGGRAPDTQYF.

For the CDR3, the DNA is TGTGCCAGCAGCAAAGGACACGTTACTGGCTACACCTTC. Translation gives CASSKGHVTGYTF. The rearrangement uses TRBV5-6 and TRBJ1-2, with a possible D match to TRBD1 (5 bases). The V end lost 4 bases, the J end lost 7 bases, and 14 bases lay between the germline ends. CDR3 length: 13 residues. Germline CDR1 reads SGHDT; CDR2 reads YYEEEE.

The rearrangement joins TRBV29-1 to TRBJ1-4; 7 positions agree with TRBD1. Per germline, CDR1 SQVTM and CDR2 ANQGSEA. CDR3 length equals 13 residues. V lost 2 bases, J lost 4 bases, and 1 base stayed unmatched. As DNA, the CDR3 is TGCAGCGTTGAAAGGGACAGTAATGAAAAACTGTTTTTT. Translation: CSVERDSNEKLFF.

The chain couples TRBV7-2 to TRBJ1-1, with D perhaps TRBD1 (5 bases). This CDR3 comprises 14 residues. Trimming took 2 bases from V and 5 from J, leaving 12 bases between them. Germline CDR1 SGHTA, CDR2 FQGNSA. CDR3 region: CASSLTPGETEAFF. The CDR3 DNA reads TGTGCCAGCAGCTTAACCCCGGGGGAGACTGAAGCTTTCTTT.

This chain links TRBV9 with TRBJ1-6; the D is unclear. The length of the CDR3 is 16 residues. Trimming stripped 0 bases from V and 14 bases from J, with 21 bases between. The germline V gene has CDR1 SGDLS and CDR2 YYNGEE. CDR3 coding DNA: TGTGCCAGCAGCGTAGTTGGGGAGGGTTTCGGGAGTGCCCTCCACTTT. This translates into CASSVVGEGFGSALHF. The full variable domain, rest sourced from reference TRBV9 and TRBJ1-6, is DSGVTQTPKHLITATGQRVTLRCSPRSGDLSVYWYQQSLDQGLQFLIQYYNGEERAKGNILERFSAQQFPDLHSELNLSSLELGDSALYFCASSVVGEGFGSALHFGNGTRLTVT.

The rearrangement links TRBV28 to TRBJ1-2; 8 positions match TRBD1. The V segment lost 5 bases and the J segment 4 bases; nucleotides outside the gene matches: 9. Per germline, CDR1 MDHEN and CDR2 SYDVKM. The CDR3 extends over 15 amino acids. CDR3 nucleotide sequence: TGTGCCAGCAGTCCCGGGGCAGGGGGCCCCTATGGCTACACCTTC. Its protein product is CASSPGAGGPYGYTF.

This clone was seen only a few times. The chain joins TRBV2 to TRBJ1-1, with D perhaps TRBD1 (5 bases). The V end lost 6 bases, the J end lost 3 bases, and 11 bases lay between the germline ends. The germline CDR1 and CDR2 sequences are SNHLY and FYNNEI. The CDR3 is made up of 13 amino acids. The CDR3 loop is CASRPTRDTEAFF. The CDR3, as DNA: TGTGCCAGCAGACCAACCAGGGACACTGAAGCTTTCTTT.

The chain joins TRBV28 to TRBJ1-4, with D possibly being TRBD1 (6 bases). Germline-derived CDR1 and CDR2 are MDHEN and SYDVKM. Trimming took 2 bases from V and 5 from J, leaving 9 bases between them. The CDR3 length is 14 residues. The CDR3 region is CASSLGQPNEKLFF. For the CDR3, the DNA is TGTGCCAGCAGTTTAGGACAGCCCAATGAAAAACTGTTTTTT.

This chain connects TRBV7-3 to TRBJ1-1, with D possibly being TRBD1 (6 bases). V shed 5 bases and J shed 4 bases, with 14 bases lying between them. The V gene's germline CDR1 is SGHTA and CDR2 FQGTGA. This CDR3 has 14 residues. Here the CDR3 DNA reads TGTGCCAGCAGCCCCGTGGGGGCGTCCACTGAAGCTTTCTTT. Its translation: CASSPVGASTEAFF. The whole variable domain, remainder taken from reference TRBV7-3 and TRBJ1-1, is GAGVSQTPSNKVTEKGKYVELRCDPISGHTALYWYRQSLGQGPEFLIYFQGTGAADDSGLPNDRFFAVRPEGSVSTLKIQRTERGDSAVYLCASSPVGASTEAFFGQGTRLTVV.

The chain carries TRBV6-5 and TRBJ2-7; 13 bases are shared with TRBD2. This CDR3 spans 14 amino acids. Germline V gives CDR1 MNHEY, CDR2 SVGAGI. J was trimmed by 7 bases and V by 8 bases; bases with no gene match: 8. This CDR3 is CASLRTSGSMEQYF. The CDR3 DNA follows: TGTGCCAGCCTAAGGACTAGCGGGAGTATGGAGCAGTACTTC.

The chain is built from TRBV12-5 and TRBJ1-1, with 11 positions matching TRBD1. CDR3 length equals 13 residues. Germline values: CDR1 LGHNT, CDR2 FRNRAP. J was trimmed by 4 bases and V by 8 bases; bases with no gene match: 3. As DNA, the CDR3 is TGTGCTAGTAGAGGGACAGGGGGCACTGAAGCTTTCTTT. Encoded protein: CASRGTGGTEAFF.

To note about this clone: The same CDR3 can be traced to other DNA sequences in this sample. The rearrangement joins TRBV9 to TRBJ1-1, with 7 bases lining up with TRBD1. Germline V gene data show CDR1 as SGDLS and CDR2 as YYNGEE. Unmatched junction bases numbered 0, after V lost 0 bases and J lost 1 base. The CDR3 spans 14 residues. The CDR3 DNA reads TGTGCCAGCAGCGTAGCAGGGGGGAACACTGAAGCTTTCTTT. Translating it yields CASSVAGGNTEAFF.

The V gene is TRBV30, the J gene TRBJ2-3; TRBD2 agrees at 8 bases. This CDR3 has 16 amino acids. The V gene end was trimmed by 3 bases and the J gene end by 8 bases; junction bases not matched to a gene: 16. Germline assignment: CDR1 GTSNPN and CDR2 SVGIG (reference sequence). CDR3 bases: TGTGCCTGGAGCCCTCCTCTTTGGCAGGCGGGAGGTACGCAGTATTTT. This gives the protein CAWSPPLWQAGGTQYF.

V and J are TRBV5-1 and TRBJ2-7; 9 positions match TRBD1. The germline CDR1 and CDR2 sequences are SGHRS and YFSETQ. This CDR3 is 14 amino acids long. V was clipped by 3 bases and J by 2 bases; unmatched bases: 3. The CDR3 is CASSSTGGTYEQYF. CDR3 in DNA: TGCGCCAGCAGCTCGACAGGGGGGACCTACGAGCAGTACTTC.

The chain is built from TRBV18 and TRBJ2-5; maybe TRBD1 (5 bases). The DNA end is a closer match to TRBJ2-7, so the J assignment may be wrong. Germline assignment: CDR1 KGHSH and CDR2 LQKENI. The CDR3 is 12 amino acids. In nucleotides, the CDR3 is TGTGCCAGCTCACCAACAGGAGACGAGCAGTACTTC. Translating it yields CASSPTGDEQYF.

The J gene is TRBJ1-1, the V gene TRBV18; D remains unclear. The ends were cut back, 3 bases at V and 6 bases at J, with 14 bases in the middle. Germline V CDR1 and CDR2: KGHSH, LQKENI. This CDR3 has 14 residues. The CDR3 DNA reads as TGTGCCAGCTCACCCGAGACATCGGTCCCTGAAGCTTTCTTT. Protein sequence: CASSPETSVPEAFF.

This chain joins TRBV6-5 and TRBJ1-1; 7 nucleotides match TRBD1. This CDR3 has 12 residues. The trim removed 4 bases at V and 8 bases at J, leaving 4 bases unmatched. Germline V gives CDR1 MNHEY, CDR2 SVGAGI. The chain's CDR3 is CASSSYRGEAFF. CDR3 in DNA: TGTGCCAGCAGTTCCTACAGGGGAGAAGCTTTCTTT.

The gene calls are TRBV18 and TRBJ1-5; 10 bases align to TRBD1. The CDR3 totals 14 residues. CDR1 is KGHSH, CDR2 LQKENI, per germline. After removal of 6 bases from V and 5 bases from J, the junction contained 4 bases not matched to a gene. The CDR3 coding sequence is TGTGCCAGCTCGATAGGACAGGGGGATCAGCCCCAGCATTTT. It specifies CASSIGQGDQPQHF.

The sample holds a few counts of this clone. This CDR3 is CASSVTSGRGAYNEQFF. Written as DNA, the CDR3 is TGTGCCAGCAGCGTGACTAGCGGGAGAGGGGCCTACAATGAGCAGTTCTTC. The rearrangement joins TRBV9 to TRBJ2-1, with 12 bases aligning to TRBD2. This CDR3 has 17 amino acids. Germline CDR1 and CDR2: SGDLS and YYNGEE. Unmatched junction bases numbered 5, after V lost 2 bases and J lost 2 bases. The full variable domain, completed using reference TRBV9 and TRBJ2-1, is DSGVTQTPKHLITATGQRVTLRCSPRSGDLSVYWYQQSLDQGLQFLIQYYNGEERAKGNILERFSAQQFPDLHSELNLSSLELGDSALYFCASSVTSGRGAYNEQFFGPGTRLTVL.